A single sample gave rise to the 8 T cell receptor beta chains below, sequenced in a study of T cells in tumors after PD-1 blockade. TCRdb keeps only in-frame clones here, not all; method: immunoSEQ multiplex PCR. In the table there are 11,000 to 15,000 clones, 80% to 85% of which are singletons. The sequences come from PBMCs, collected after anti-PD-1 treatment. The receptors shown here come from a human donor with basal cell carcinoma.

The chain links TRBV30 to TRBJ2-7, with TRBD2 as a possible D gene (6 bases). From germline, CDR1 is GTSNPN and CDR2 SVGIG (reference sequence). The CDR3 runs 12 residues. Trimming took off 3 bases at V and 4 bases at J, with 10 bases between the two ends. CDR3 DNA sequence: TGTGCCTGGAGCCCGGGACTTTACGAGCAGTACTTC. This translates into CAWSPGLYEQYF.

In DNA form, the CDR3 reads TGTGCCAGCAGTTTATCGGGGTCTGGCTATGGCTACACCTTC. Encoded protein: CASSLSGSGYGYTF. The V gene is TRBV28, the J gene TRBJ1-2, with unresolved D. Germline values: CDR1 MDHEN, CDR2 SYDVKM. The V end was cut by 1 base, the J end by 4 bases, with 10 bases between. The CDR3 extends over 14 amino acids.

J is TRBJ2-5 and V is TRBV6-1; a possible D gene is TRBD1 (6 bases). Trimming took 2 bases from V and 2 from J, leaving 9 bases between them. Germline values: CDR1 MNHNS, CDR2 SASEGT. This CDR3 is 14 amino acids long. The chain's CDR3 is CASSELTGQETQYF. The CDR3 DNA reads as TGTGCCAGCAGTGAATTGACAGGACAAGAGACCCAGTACTTC.

The rearrangement uses TRBV6-5 and TRBJ2-7; D gene uncertain. V lost 2 bases, J lost 4 bases, and 12 bases lay in between. This CDR3 has 14 residues. Germline CDR1 and CDR2: MNHEY and SVGAGI. The CDR3, as DNA: TGTGCCAGCAGTTACCCTGGGTTTTGGTACGAGCAGTACTTC. Encoded protein: CASSYPGFWYEQYF.

The sample holds one count of this clone. The chain uses TRBV5-1 and TRBJ2-1; tentatively, D is TRBD1 (6 bases). This CDR3 spans 16 amino acids. The V gene's germline CDR1 is SGHRS and CDR2 YFSETQ. The V gene lost 4 bases and the J gene lost 0 bases, with 14 bases spanning the gap. The CDR3 reads CASSILQGSSYNEQFF. In DNA form, the CDR3 reads TGCGCCAGCAGCATCTTACAGGGAAGCTCCTACAATGAGCAGTTCTTC.

The CDR3 DNA reads as TGTGCCAGCTCACCATGGTCGGATTATGGCTACACCTTC. Translation gives CASSPWSDYGYTF. The chain joins TRBV18 to TRBJ1-2, with unresolved D. Between the trimmed V and J ends, which lost 2 bases and 5 bases, there was a span of 9 bases. Germline CDR1 and CDR2: KGHSH and LQKENI. This CDR3 has 13 amino acids.

The CDR3 loop is CASSLDRSTYGYTF. The CDR3 DNA sequence: TGTGCCAGCAGCTTAGACAGGAGTACCTATGGCTACACCTTC. The chain couples TRBV7-9 to TRBJ1-2; tentatively, D is TRBD1 (5 bases). The CDR3 spans 14 residues. Germline V gives CDR1 SEHNR, CDR2 FQNEAQ (reference sequence). V shed 1 base and J shed 4 bases, with 10 bases lying between them.

This sequence joins TRBV7-3 and TRBJ2-7; D might be TRBD1 (6 bases). There are 14 residues in the CDR3. Germline V gene sequence: CDR1 SGHTA, CDR2 FQGTGA. The V end lost 5 bases, the J end lost 3 bases, and 14 bases lay between the germline ends. In DNA, the CDR3 is TGTGCCAGCAGCCCCCGGGCAGGGGTCTACGAGCAGTACTTC. Its translation is CASSPRAGVYEQYF.